This is a list of T cell receptor beta chains from one sample in a study of blood T cell repertoires in COVID-19. Clones were sequenced by immunoSEQ multiplex PCR, and TCRdb holds only the in-frame ones, with some missing. Of 250,000 to 350,000 clones listed, around 83% are singletons. The sequenced sample was peripheral blood. Source of these receptors: a woman aged 45-59 years with acute or convalescent COVID-19. Both conserved end residues are part of each CDR3. Each record gives: J gene, clone size, V gene, D gene, CDR3 protein, CDR3 DNA. A D gene is named only where the DNA matches it firmly. Expanded clones are given a class, and other clones once, few, many or no size at all.

>TRBJ1-4|-|TRBV30|-
CAWRHLGRGTEKLFF
TGTGCCTGGAGGCACCTAGGGAGGGGAACGGAAAAACTGTTTTTT
>TRBJ2-3|once|TRBV6-5|-
CASKEEGPADTQYF
TGTGCCAGCAAGGAAGAGGGCCCCGCAGATACGCAGTATTTT
>TRBJ1-3|few|TRBV24-1|-
CATSAGNGNTIYF
TGTGCCACCAGTGCGGGGAATGGAAACACCATATATTTT
>TRBJ1-3|-|TRBV7-9|TRBD1
CASGPTGGNTIYF
TGTGCCAGCGGCCCGACAGGGGGAAACACCATATATTTT
>TRBJ1-2|-|TRBV19|-
CASSAGGDGAWYGYTF
TGTGCCAGTAGTGCCGGGGGTGACGGGGCCTGGTATGGCTACACCTTC
>TRBJ2-3|-|TRBV3-1/TRBV3-2|-
CASSQRDSASTDTQYF
TGTGCCAGCAGCCAAAGGGACTCAGCTAGCACAGATACGCAGTATTTT
>TRBJ2-5|-|TRBV19|TRBD2
CASSGLAGGLETQYF
TGTGCCAGTAGTGGACTAGCGGGGGGTCTAGAGACCCAGTACTTC
>TRBJ1-1|-|TRBV21-1|-
CASSKQFDRAFLSAFF
TGTGCCAGCAGCAAACAGTTTGACAGGGCTTTTCTGTCGGCTTTCTTT
>TRBJ2-7|once|TRBV7-9|TRBD1
CASSPLGTEYEQYF
TGTGCCAGCAGCCCCCTAGGGACAGAATACGAGCAGTACTTC
>TRBJ2-6|-|TRBV5-1|-
CASRVIAGANVLTF
TGCGCCAGCAGGGTGATAGCCGGGGCCAACGTCCTGACTTTC
>TRBJ1-5|-|TRBV12-3/TRBV12-4|-
CASSEGENQPQHF
TGTGCCAGCAGTGAGGGGGAGAATCAGCCCCAGCATTTT
>TRBJ1-2|-|TRBV12-3/TRBV12-4|-
CASSFRENYGYTF
TGTGCCAGCAGTTTCCGGGAGAACTATGGCTACACCTTC
>TRBJ2-5|-|TRBV2|TRBD1
CASKARGETQYF
TGTGCCAGCAAGGCCAGGGGGGAGACCCAGTACTTC
>TRBJ2-7|-|TRBV12-2|-
CASRLNRSSSYEQYF
TGTGCAAGTCGCTTAAATAGAAGTAGCTCCTACGAGCAGTACTTC
>TRBJ2-3|-|TRBV4-3|TRBD2
CASSPSSAGDTDTQYF
TGCGCCAGCAGCCCCTCGTCGGCGGGAGACACAGATACGCAGTATTTT
>TRBJ1-5|-|TRBV18|-
CASSSGYSNQPQHF
TGTGCCAGCTCGTCGGGGTATAGCAATCAGCCCCAGCATTTT
>TRBJ1-4|-|TRBV10-3|TRBD1
CAISVDRGPATNEKLFF
TGTGCCATCAGTGTGGACAGGGGCCCTGCAACTAATGAAAAACTGTTTTTT
>TRBJ2-3|-|TRBV6-2/TRBV6-3|TRBD2
CASSTGGGYASTDTQYF
TGTGCCAGCAGTACGGGGGGAGGCTACGCTAGCACAGATACGCAGTATTTT
>TRBJ2-7|-|TRBV9|TRBD1
CASSARQGAPYEQYF
TGTGCCAGCAGCGCTAGACAGGGGGCCCCCTACGAGCAGTACTTC
>TRBJ1-1|-|TRBV10-3|-
CAITRDGGGTEAFF
TGTGCCATCACCCGGGACGGAGGAGGGACTGAAGCTTTCTTT
>TRBJ1-5|-|TRBV4-3|-
CASSQDQGPQHF
TGCGCCAGCAGCCAAGATCAGGGACCCCAGCATTTT
>TRBJ2-3|-|TRBV6-5|-
CASSYSGTSTDTQYF
TGTGCCAGCAGTTATTCCGGGACTAGCACAGATACGCAGTATTTT
>TRBJ1-2|-|TRBV10-3|TRBD1
CAIRGQGDGGYTF
TGTGCCATCAGAGGACAGGGGGACGGAGGCTACACCTTC
>TRBJ2-1|-|TRBV30|-
CAWTGGNEQFF
TGTGCCTGGACAGGAGGTAATGAGCAGTTCTTC
>TRBJ1-1|-|TRBV2|TRBD1
CASSRQGYTEAFF
TGTGCCAGCAGCCGACAGGGGTACACTGAAGCTTTCTTT
>TRBJ1-4|-|TRBV5-6|-
CASSPNEGKLFF
TGTGCCAGCAGCCCAAATGAGGGAAAACTGTTTTTT
>TRBJ2-5|-|TRBV24-1|TRBD2
CATSGTSGLQETQYF
TGTGCCACCAGTGGGACTAGCGGGCTCCAAGAGACCCAGTACTTC
>TRBJ1-2|once|TRBV11-2|-
CASSLGRANYGYTF
TGTGCCAGCAGCTTAGGAAGAGCTAACTATGGCTACACCTTC
>TRBJ2-1|-|TRBV6-5|-
CASSYSGAAPYNEQFF
TGTGCCAGCAGTTACTCGGGAGCGGCCCCCTACAATGAGCAGTTCTTC
>TRBJ1-6|few|TRBV5-1|-
CASSLVGGMNYSPLHF
TGCGCCAGCAGCTTGGTTGGGGGGATGAATTATTCACCCCTCCACTTT
>TRBJ2-1|-|TRBV12-5|-
CASGLPQGTYNEQFF
TGTGCTAGTGGTTTGCCCCAGGGGACCTACAATGAGCAGTTCTTC
>TRBJ1-5|-|TRBV6-1|-
CASSERWSGDQPQHF
TGTGCCAGCAGTGAAAGGTGGTCAGGGGATCAGCCCCAGCATTTT
>TRBJ2-5|once|TRBV2|TRBD1
CASSQSPGQWETQYF
TGTGCCAGCAGCCAGTCTCCGGGACAGTGGGAGACCCAGTACTTC
>TRBJ1-5|-|TRBV3-1/TRBV3-2|TRBD1
CASSQGTGGKPQHF
TGTGCCAGCAGCCAAGGGACAGGGGGGAAGCCCCAGCATTTT
>TRBJ2-2|-|TRBV19|TRBD2
CASSKWGTRAEELFF
TGTGCCAGTAGTAAATGGGGGACTAGGGCGGAGGAGCTGTTTTTT
>TRBJ2-1|-|TRBV11-3|-
CASSLHSGAHNEQFF
TGTGCCAGCAGCTTACATTCGGGAGCGCACAATGAGCAGTTCTTC
>TRBJ2-5|once|TRBV24-1|TRBD1
CATSSTGARETQYF
TGTGCCACCAGTTCCACAGGGGCAAGAGAGACCCAGTACTTC
>TRBJ2-5|-|TRBV9|-
CASSVVGRVQETQYF
TGTGCCAGCAGCGTCGTTGGCAGGGTTCAAGAGACCCAGTACTTC
>TRBJ2-3|-|TRBV9|TRBD1
CASSVDLGQGDTQYF
TGTGCCAGCAGCGTAGATCTCGGACAGGGAGATACGCAGTATTTT
>TRBJ2-3|once|TRBV7-9|TRBD2
CASNTAGGGTDTQYF
TGTGCCAGCAACACAGCGGGAGGGGGCACAGATACGCAGTATTTT
>TRBJ1-5|few|TRBV10-2|TRBD1
CASSPNRGGQPQHF
TGCGCCAGCAGTCCTAACAGGGGCGGACAGCCCCAGCATTTT
>TRBJ1-1|few|TRBV9|-
CASSVPDSNTEAFF
TGTGCCAGCAGCGTCCCGGACAGCAACACTGAAGCTTTCTTT
>TRBJ2-5|-|TRBV4-3|TRBD2
CASSQDKAGGPGETQYF
TGCGCCAGCAGCCAAGATAAGGCGGGAGGGCCGGGAGAGACCCAGTACTTC
>TRBJ1-6|few|TRBV9|-
CASSVGPGSDSPLHF
TGTGCCAGCAGCGTGGGCCCGGGGAGCGATTCACCCCTCCACTTT
>TRBJ2-3|-|TRBV30|TRBD2
CAWRAGVSTDTQYF
TGTGCCTGGAGAGCGGGAGTCAGCACAGATACGCAGTATTTT